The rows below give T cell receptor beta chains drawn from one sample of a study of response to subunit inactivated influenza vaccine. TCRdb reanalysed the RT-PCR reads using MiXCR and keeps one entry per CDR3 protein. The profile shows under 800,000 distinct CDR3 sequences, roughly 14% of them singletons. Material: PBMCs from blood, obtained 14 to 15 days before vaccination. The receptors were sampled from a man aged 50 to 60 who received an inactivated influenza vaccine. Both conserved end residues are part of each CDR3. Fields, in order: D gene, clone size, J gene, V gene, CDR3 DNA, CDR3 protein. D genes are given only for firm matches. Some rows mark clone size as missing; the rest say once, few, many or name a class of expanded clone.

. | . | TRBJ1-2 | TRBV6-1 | TGTGCCAGCAGATCCGGACAAGGACTTTATGGCTACACCTTC | CASRSGQGLYGYTF
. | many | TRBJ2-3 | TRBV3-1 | TGTGCCAGCAGCCAACCTCGGGGTACGCAGTATTTT | CASSQPRGTQYF
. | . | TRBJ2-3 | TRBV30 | TGTGCCTGGAGTGTACTGGATACGATGCAGTATTTT | CAWSVLDTMQYF
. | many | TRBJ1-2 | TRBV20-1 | TGCAGTGCTAGAGGTAGACCCGGCTACACCTTC | CSARGRPGYTF
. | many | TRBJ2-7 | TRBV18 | TGTGCCAGCTCAACCCGGGACGGGACCTACGAGCAGTACTTC | CASSTRDGTYEQYF
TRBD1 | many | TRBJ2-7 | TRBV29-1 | TGCAGCGTTGTAGGAGGGACAGGGGGCTCCTACGAGCAGTACTTC | CSVVGGTGGSYEQYF
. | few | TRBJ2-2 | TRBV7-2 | TGTGCCAGCAGCTTAGTGGCGGGCCACACCCCTGTTTGGGAGCTGTTTTTT | CASSLVAGHTPVWELFF
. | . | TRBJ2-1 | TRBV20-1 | TGCAGTGCTAGACCTAAAGCTAGCAGACGGTACAATGAGCAGTTCTTC | CSARPKASRRYNEQFF
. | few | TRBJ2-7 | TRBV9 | TGTGCCAGCAACGTGGGAGGATCTGTGTGGGACGAGCAGTACTTC | CASNVGGSVWDEQYF
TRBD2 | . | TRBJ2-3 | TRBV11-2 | TGTGCCAGCAGCTCCCCGATCGGACTAGCGGGATTCGCAGATACGCAGTATTTT | CASSSPIGLAGFADTQYF
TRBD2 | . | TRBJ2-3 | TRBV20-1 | TGCAGTGCTAGAGTTTCTAGCGGGGACACAGATACGCAGTATTTT | CSARVSSGDTDTQYF
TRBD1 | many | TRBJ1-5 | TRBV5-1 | TGCGCCAGCAGCGAAGGGACAGCTAATCAGCCCCAGCATTTT | CASSEGTANQPQHF
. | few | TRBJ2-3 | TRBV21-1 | TGTGCCAGCAGCAAATCAGGAGATAGCACAGATACGCAGTATTTT | CASSKSGDSTDTQYF
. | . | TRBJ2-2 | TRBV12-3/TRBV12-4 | TGTGCCAGCAGTTCCCTGGGGAGCAGCGGGGAGCTGTTTTTT | CASSSLGSSGELFF
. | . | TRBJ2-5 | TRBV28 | TGTGCCAGCAGTTTACACAGGGCCAAGACCCAGTACTTC | CASSLHRAKTQYF
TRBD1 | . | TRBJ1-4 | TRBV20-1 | TGCAGTGCTAGAGATATTTTGGGACAGCACGCAACTAATGAAAAACTGTTTTTT | CSARDILGQHATNEKLFF
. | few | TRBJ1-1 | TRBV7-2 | TGTGCCAGCAGCCGTAACTCTCGGGGGCTGGGTGAAGCTTTCTTT | CASSRNSRGLGEAFF
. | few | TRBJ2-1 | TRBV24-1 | TGTGCCACCAGTGATTGGGGGAATGAGCAGTTCTTC | CATSDWGNEQFF
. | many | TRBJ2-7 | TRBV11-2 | TGTGCCAGCAGTTTAGGGCAGCCCTACGAGCAGTACTTC | CASSLGQPYEQYF
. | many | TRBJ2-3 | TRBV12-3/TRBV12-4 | TGTGCCAGCACCCCCGATAGCAACACAGATACGCAGTATTTT | CASTPDSNTDTQYF
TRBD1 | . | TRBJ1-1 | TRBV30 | TGTGCCTGGAGTGTAATTTACAGGGGAGGTACTGAAGCTTTCTTT | CAWSVIYRGGTEAFF
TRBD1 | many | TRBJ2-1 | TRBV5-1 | TGCGCCAGCAGCTGGGACAGCGGCAATGAGCAGTTCTTC | CASSWDSGNEQFF
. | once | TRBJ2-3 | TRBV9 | TGTGCCAGCAGCGCCACCGTCCCCGGAAGTACGCAGTATTTT | CASSATVPGSTQYF
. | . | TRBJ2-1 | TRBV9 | TGTGCCAGCAGCGCCAGGGATGAGCAGTTCTTC | CASSARDEQFF
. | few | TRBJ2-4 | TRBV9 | TGTGCCAGCAGCGTAGCACCAGGGCCTAAAAACATTCAGTACTTC | CASSVAPGPKNIQYF
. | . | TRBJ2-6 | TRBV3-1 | TGTGCCAGCAGCCGCGTAACAGGGCCAGGGGCCAACGTCCTGACTTTC | CASSRVTGPGANVLTF
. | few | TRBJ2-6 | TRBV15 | TGTGCCACCAGCAGAGATAAGAACACTGGGGCCAACGTCCTGACTTTC | CATSRDKNTGANVLTF
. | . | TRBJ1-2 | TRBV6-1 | TGTGCCAGCAGCGAAGCCCCGTCCGCTTCTGGCTACACCTTC | CASSEAPSASGYTF
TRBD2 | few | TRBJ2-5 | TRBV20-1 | TGCAGTGCTGACGGGAGGGTCCAAGAGACCCAGTACTTC | CSADGRVQETQYF
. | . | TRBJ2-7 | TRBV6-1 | TGTGCCAGCGGGGGGGCGGGAGTCTACGAGCAGTACTTC | CASGGAGVYEQYF
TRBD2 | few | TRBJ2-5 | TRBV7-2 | TGTGCCAGCAGCTTAGTAGCGGGATCGGTGGAGACCCAGTACTTC | CASSLVAGSVETQYF
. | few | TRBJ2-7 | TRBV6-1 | TGTGCCAGCACCCCGGACAGCCTAAAAAGGGGCGAGCAGTACTTC | CASTPDSLKRGEQYF
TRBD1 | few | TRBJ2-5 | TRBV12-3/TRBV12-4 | TGTGCCAGCAGCCCGAGGACAGGGATGGAGACCCAGTACTTC | CASSPRTGMETQYF
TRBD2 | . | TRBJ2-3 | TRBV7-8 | TGTGCCAGCAGCCAGACTAGCGGGGCGCAGTATTTT | CASSQTSGAQYF
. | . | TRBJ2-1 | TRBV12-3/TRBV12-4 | TGTGCCAGCAGTAAACCCAGGGGCCCCTACAATGAGCAGTTCTTC | CASSKPRGPYNEQFF
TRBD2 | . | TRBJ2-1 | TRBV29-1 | TGCAGCGCAATGGGGACTAGCGGGGTGTGGGACAATGAGCAGTTCTTC | CSAMGTSGVWDNEQFF
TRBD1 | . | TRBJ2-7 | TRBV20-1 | TGCAGTGCTAGAGACGGACAGGGGGCGGCCTACGAGCAGTACTTC | CSARDGQGAAYEQYF
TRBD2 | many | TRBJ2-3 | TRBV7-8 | TGTGCCAGCAGCTCCGGTCTTCTGGCGGGAGCCTGGACAGATACGCAGTATTTT | CASSSGLLAGAWTDTQYF
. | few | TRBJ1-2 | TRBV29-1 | TGCAGCGGCGGACCTGCGGAGGGCTACACCTTC | CSGGPAEGYTF
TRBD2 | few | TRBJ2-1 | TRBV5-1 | TGCGCCAGCAGCTTGGCACTAGCGGGAGGGGGGGTCAATGAGCAGTTCTTC | CASSLALAGGGVNEQFF